This note documents a single T cell receptor (beta chain) sequence. The data derive from a study of control samples from healthy donors and cancer patients. With 4 bases clipped from V and 7 bases from J, the junction kept 7 bases outside the gene matches. The germline CDR1 and CDR2 sequences are SGHKS and YYEKEE (reference sequence). The CDR3 totals 14 residues. Generated by immunoSEQ multiplex PCR, the TCRdb table keeps only in-frame clones and is missing some. This table holds fewer than 20,000 clones, around 84% found once. The sequence was obtained from a woman aged 70-85 years with colorectal cancer. V and J are TRBV5-5 and TRBJ2-1; 8 bases are a match to TRBD1. The specimen sequenced was PBMCs. The CDR3 DNA follows: TGTGCCAGCAGCCATGACAGGGGTAGGAATGAGCAGTTCTTC. Encoded protein: CASSHDRGRNEQFF.